The 27 T cell receptor beta chains reported below all come from one sample, sequenced in a study of CXCR3-negative and CXCR3-positive naive CD8 T cells. UMI labels and 5' RACE were used to prepare the TRB cDNA libraries. Reprocessing the 5' RACE reads, TCRdb reports a single entry for every CDR3 protein and omits DNA. Recorded for this sample: about 81,000 distinct CDR3 sequences. The sequenced sample consisted of naive CXCR3- CD8+ T cells from blood. Sample subset: CD45RO-CCR7+CD27+CD95- naive CD8+ T cells lacking CXCR3 (TNR3-). These receptors were collected from a human donor in good health. Some clones in this sample may be carry-over from other donors' samples.

The chain links TRBV4-1 to TRBJ1-4. The CDR3 covers 16 residues. Germline lookup yields CDR1 MGHRA and CDR2 YSYEKL. This chain's CDR3 is CASSQEHWAGNEKLFF.

The V and J genes are TRBV3-1 and TRBJ2-1. CDR1 is LGHDT, CDR2 YNNKEL, per germline (reference sequence). The CDR3 spans 15 residues. CDR3 in amino acids: CASSQDSWIYNEQFF.

This chain uses TRBV9 with TRBJ1-2; TCRdb outputs TRBD1, but without DNA this stays unchecked. The CDR3 length is 15 residues. Germline values: CDR1 SGDLS, CDR2 YYNGEE. CDR3 sequence reads: CASSATGTGVGGYTF.

The chain carries TRBV20-1 and TRBJ1-2; no DNA is available, so the TRBD1 call from TCRdb remains unchecked. Germline lookup yields CDR1 DFQATT and CDR2 SNEGSKA (reference sequence). This CDR3 comprises 14 residues. Here the CDR3 reads CSARDEDRGYGYTF.

The chain uses TRBV7-9 and TRBJ1-1; the TCRdb call, TRBD1, lacks DNA for checking. CDR3 length: 15 amino acids. Germline V gives CDR1 SEHNR, CDR2 FQNEAQ (reference sequence). This CDR3 is CASSVTLSGATEAFF. The full variable domain, completed using reference TRBV7-9 and TRBJ1-1, is DTGVSQNPRHKITKRGQNVTFRCDPISEHNRLYWYRQTLGQGPEFLTYFQNEAQLEKSRLLSDRFSAERPKGSFSTLEIQRTEQGDSAMYLCASSVTLSGATEAFFGQGTRLTVV.

V usage is TRBV2 and J usage is TRBJ2-2; without DNA, the TCRdb call of TRBD2 cannot be checked. Germline V lookup: CDR1 SNHLY, CDR2 FYNNEI. The CDR3 covers 16 residues. CDR3 loop: CAKKRLAGVSSGELFF.

This sequence joins TRBV7-9 and TRBJ2-5; TCRdb names TRBD2, which stays unverified in the absence of DNA. Germline-derived CDR1 and CDR2 are SEHNR and FQNEAQ (reference sequence). The CDR3 extends over 16 amino acids. CDR3 sequence reads: CASSSVSVGGQETQYF.

V usage is TRBV7-9 and J usage is TRBJ2-1; TCRdb gives TRBD2 as the D gene, but with no DNA this cannot be confirmed. Germline values: CDR1 SEHNR, CDR2 FQNEAQ (reference sequence). This CDR3 region has 14 residues. CDR3 loop: CASSDTGTSNEQFF.

This rearrangement joins TRBV4-3 to TRBJ2-1; TCRdb indicates TRBD1, and absent DNA this call remains unverified. Germline V gives CDR1 LGHNA, CDR2 YSLEER. This CDR3 is 17 amino acids long. CDR3 amino acids: CASSQATTGNYYNEQFF.

This rearrangement joins TRBV27 to TRBJ2-7. The CDR3 length is 13 residues. Germline V gene lookup returns CDR1 MNHEY and CDR2 SMNVEV (reference sequence). This chain's CDR3 is CASSLGQHYEQYF.

The chain uses TRBV28 and TRBJ2-7; as DNA is missing, the TRBD2 call by TCRdb cannot be tested. The CDR3 loop spans 15 amino acids. Germline V lookup: CDR1 MDHEN, CDR2 SYDVKM. CDR3: CASRALAGGIDEQYF. The full variable domain, its missing parts supplied by reference TRBV28 and TRBJ2-7, is DVKVTQSSRYLVKRTGEKVFLECVQDMDHENMFWYRQDPGLGLRLIYFSYDVKMKEKGDIPEGYSVSREKKERFSLILESASTNQTSMYLCASRALAGGIDEQYFGPGTRLTVT.

The chain joins TRBV7-9 to TRBJ2-7. The CDR3 loop spans 11 amino acids. Germline assignment: CDR1 SEHNR and CDR2 FQNEAQ (reference sequence). CDR3 sequence reads: CASSRIYEQYF.

J is TRBJ2-7 and V is TRBV12-3 or TRBV12-4; TCRdb outputs TRBD1, but without DNA this stays unchecked. The CDR3 is 13 amino acids. The CDR3 sequence is CASRGGTGLSQYF.

The CDR3 region is CASSGTGTLSSGNTIYF. The chain is built from TRBV9 and TRBJ1-3; TCRdb returns TRBD1, unconfirmable since there is no DNA. This CDR3 contains 17 residues. The germline CDR1 and CDR2 sequences are SGDLS and YYNGEE.

The rearrangement uses TRBV28 and TRBJ2-3; TCRdb selects TRBD2, and the lack of DNA leaves this call unchecked. Germline lookup yields CDR1 MDHEN and CDR2 SYDVKM. The CDR3 totals 16 residues. The CDR3 region is CASSLALLPALDTQYF.

The chain uses TRBV6-4 and TRBJ2-1; TCRdb's D gene call, TRBD2, goes unchecked for lack of DNA. Germline V gene data show CDR1 as MRHNA and CDR2 as SNTAGT. CDR3 length equals 14 residues. The CDR3 spells CASSSLAGVNEQFF.

This sequence joins TRBV6-5 and TRBJ2-1; TCRdb names TRBD2, which stays unverified in the absence of DNA. The germline gives CDR1 MNHEY, CDR2 SVGAGI. The CDR3 runs to 13 residues. CDR3 in amino acids: CAIKASGPPTQFF.

The genes are TRBV29-1 and TRBJ2-2; TCRdb's D call, TRBD1, is unchecked because there is no DNA. The CDR3 extends over 15 amino acids. Germline CDR1 reads SQVTM; CDR2 reads ANQGSEA. The CDR3 is CSVEGTGRTTGELFF.

The CDR3 here is CASSSRTGGFTDTQYF. The V call is TRBV11-1, the J call TRBJ2-3; lacking DNA, the TRBD1 call made by TCRdb goes unchecked. The CDR3 is made up of 16 amino acids. The germline CDR1 and CDR2 sequences are SGHAT and FQDESV (reference sequence).

The V gene is TRBV2, the J gene TRBJ1-5; absent DNA, TCRdb's TRBD1 call cannot be checked. The CDR3 is made up of 15 amino acids. CDR1 and CDR2 from the germline V gene are SNHLY and FYNNEI. The CDR3 sequence: CASSEALPDTEPQHF.

The rearrangement uses TRBV20-1 and TRBJ1-1. The CDR3 has 15 amino acids. Germline V gene data show CDR1 as DFQATT and CDR2 as SNEGSKA (reference sequence). CDR3 region: CSARDHQGPQVEAFF.

V gene TRBV11-2 combines with J gene TRBJ2-1. CDR1 SGHAT and CDR2 FQNNGV come from the germline V gene. The CDR3 length is 14 residues. The CDR3: CASSPIGLINEQFF.

This sequence joins TRBV27 and TRBJ2-3; TCRdb gives TRBD2 as the D gene, but with no DNA this cannot be confirmed. CDR3 length: 17 amino acids. Looked up from germline, CDR1 is MNHEY and CDR2 is SMNVEV (reference sequence). The CDR3 is CASSIKGLAIFTDTQYF.

This sequence joins TRBV4-1 and TRBJ2-3; without DNA, the TCRdb call of TRBD1 cannot be checked. Germline values: CDR1 MGHRA, CDR2 YSYEKL. This CDR3 is built from 15 residues. The CDR3 sequence: CASSQGGGPADTQYF.

This chain links TRBV29-1 with TRBJ2-1; absent DNA, TCRdb's TRBD2 call cannot be checked. Germline values: CDR1 SQVTM, CDR2 ANQGSEA. CDR3 length: 14 amino acids. CDR3 protein: CSVKTSGDYNEQFF.

The chain is built from TRBV27 and TRBJ2-7. Germline CDR1 and CDR2: MNHEY and SMNVEV (reference sequence). The CDR3 has 14 residues. Here the CDR3 reads CASSLVGSTYEQYF.

The chain combines TRBV5-1 with TRBJ2-3; without DNA, the TCRdb call of TRBD1 cannot be checked. The CDR3 totals 17 residues. The germline CDR1 and CDR2 sequences are SGHRS and YFSETQ. CDR3 sequence reads: CASSSKTRGTITDTQYF.